The 30 T cell receptor beta chains given below trace back to one sample, sequenced in a study of blood T cell repertoires in COVID-19. The repertoire was sequenced with immunoSEQ multiplex PCR; TCRdb's copy has only in-frame clones and lacks some. The repertoire holds 360,000 or so clones, with approximately 89% as singletons. The sequenced sample was peripheral blood. These receptor sequences come from an older woman with COVID-19, enrolled during active disease.

The chain recombines TRBV7-9 with TRBJ2-1; the D gene is possibly TRBD1 (6 bases). Per germline, CDR1 SEHNR and CDR2 FQNEAQ (reference sequence). V was shortened by 5 bases and J by 8 bases, with 25 bases between the two germline ends. The CDR3 is 17 residues long. CDR3 amino acids: CASSTESRGRGADEQFF. The CDR3 nucleotides are TGTGCCAGCAGCACGGAGAGTCGGGGCAGGGGAGCCGATGAGCAGTTCTTC. The complete variable domain, with remaining parts taken from reference TRBV7-9 and TRBJ2-1, reads DTGVSQNPRHKITKRGQNVTFRCDPISEHNRLYWYRQTLGQGPEFLTYFQNEAQLEKSRLLSDRFSAERPKGSFSTLEIQRTEQGDSAMYLCASSTESRGRGADEQFFGPGTRLTVL.

The chain has TRBV11-1 and TRBJ1-1; D perhaps matches TRBD1 (5 bases). The CDR3 runs to 14 residues. V was trimmed by 1 base and J by 0 bases, leaving 6 bases between them. Germline lookup yields CDR1 SGHAT and CDR2 FQDESV (reference sequence). CDR3 region: CASSLVGVNTEAFF. In DNA form, the CDR3 reads TGTGCCAGCAGCTTAGTAGGGGTGAACACTGAAGCTTTCTTT.

This clone was seen a handful of times. V usage is TRBV7-8 and J usage is TRBJ2-1; D unclear. V dropped 1 base and J dropped 8 bases, with 6 bases sitting between them. The CDR3 totals 12 residues. Looked up from germline, CDR1 is SGHVS and CDR2 is FQNEAQ. The CDR3 sequence: CASSLVRYEQFF. The CDR3 DNA follows: TGTGCCAGCAGCTTAGTTAGATATGAGCAGTTCTTC.

This rearrangement joins TRBV19 to TRBJ1-5; maybe TRBD1 (5 bases). CDR3 length equals 16 residues. V lost 4 bases and J 4 bases, leaving 17 bases between the germline ends. Germline lookup yields CDR1 LNHDA and CDR2 SQIVND (reference sequence). The DNA for the CDR3 is TGTGCCAGTAGTACTTTGGGCAGGGTTGGAAATCAGCCCCAGCATTTT. Its protein product is CASSTLGRVGNQPQHF. Using reference TRBV19 and TRBJ1-5 for the parts outside the CDR3, the full variable domain is DGGITQSPKYLFRKEGQNVTLSCEQNLNHDAMYWYRQDPGQGLRLIYYSQIVNDFQKGDIAEGYSVSREKKESFPLTVTSAQKNPTAFYLCASSTLGRVGNQPQHFGDGTRLSIL.

The chain uses TRBV2 and TRBJ1-3; D uncertain. This CDR3 has 14 residues. Germline V CDR1 and CDR2: SNHLY, FYNNEI. Trimming shortened V by 7 bases and J by 2 bases, and 12 bases separated the two germline ends. CDR3 sequence (DNA): TGTGCCAGCATTCGAGTCGGTACTGGAAACACCATATATTTT. This sequence encodes CASIRVGTGNTIYF.

The chain carries TRBV29-1 and TRBJ1-1, with D possibly matching TRBD1 (6 bases). V gave up 6 bases and J gave up 10 bases, with 21 bases separating them. Germline assignment: CDR1 SQVTM and CDR2 ANQGSEA. The CDR3 covers 13 residues. The CDR3, as DNA: TGCAGCGTCCACGGGACCGCAGGGGCAGGAGCTTTCTTT. It specifies CSVHGTAGAGAFF.

The rearrangement links TRBV7-9 to TRBJ2-2; no clear D. Trimming stripped 1 base from V and 1 base from J, with 4 bases between. The germline V gene has CDR1 SEHNR and CDR2 FQNEAQ (reference sequence). There are 14 residues in the CDR3. CDR3 nucleotides: TGTGCCAGCAGCTTAGTCGTGAACACCGGGGAGCTGTTTTTT. Translation gives CASSLVVNTGELFF.

This rearrangement joins TRBV5-4 to TRBJ2-5; TRBD2 might be the D (6 bases). The V end lost 7 bases, the J end lost 3 bases, and 13 bases lay between the germline ends. The CDR3 covers 13 residues. Germline loops: CDR1 SGHNT, CDR2 YYREEE (reference sequence). CDR3 amino acids: CASRGSVKETQYF. The CDR3 coding sequence is TGTGCCAGCCGGGGGAGTGTTAAAGAGACCCAGTACTTC.

This chain links TRBV4-1 with TRBJ1-4; 7 bases fit TRBD1. This CDR3 spans 17 amino acids. J gave up 2 bases and V 8 bases, and 14 bases lay outside the gene matches. From germline, CDR1 is MGHRA and CDR2 YSYEKL. CDR3 DNA sequence: TGCGCCAGCGCCCCTGCAGGGGGTTTGGTGACTAATGAAAAACTGTTTTTT. As protein: CASAPAGGLVTNEKLFF.

This clone was seen just once. The V call is TRBV29-1, the J call TRBJ1-1; maybe TRBD1 (5 bases). Germline V gene lookup returns CDR1 SQVTM and CDR2 ANQGSEA. V was shortened by 7 bases and J by 7 bases, with 19 bases between the two germline ends. The CDR3 has 13 amino acids. The CDR3 DNA follows: TGCAGCGCATGCGTGGGCGCGGGGGTTGAAGCTTTCTTT. This gives the protein CSACVGAGVEAFF. The complete variable domain, with remaining parts taken from reference TRBV29-1 and TRBJ1-1, reads SAVISQKPSRDICQRGTSLTIQCQVDSQVTMMFWYRQQPGQSLTLIATANQGSEATYESGFVIDKFPISRPNLTFSTLTVSNMSPEDSSIYLCSACVGAGVEAFFGQGTRLTVV.

The gene calls are TRBV7-8 and TRBJ1-2; possibly TRBD1 for D (5 bases). V lost 1 base, J lost 3 bases, and 12 bases lay in between. Germline V CDR1 and CDR2: SGHVS, FQNEAQ. This CDR3 has 15 amino acids. CDR3: CASSLEGAAYYGYTF. In nucleotides, the CDR3 is TGTGCCAGCAGCTTAGAAGGGGCCGCATACTATGGCTACACCTTC.

This chain links TRBV18 with TRBJ1-2; D not resolved. V lost 2 bases to trimming and J lost 6 bases, with 13 bases between them. The CDR3 spans 14 residues. Germline values: CDR1 KGHSH, CDR2 LQKENI. Written as DNA, the CDR3 is TGTGCCAGCTCACCAATGGCAGGCGGGAATGGCTACACCTTC. Residues: CASSPMAGGNGYTF.

The chain uses TRBV18 and TRBJ1-1; tentative D call: TRBD1 (5 bases). CDR1 is KGHSH and CDR2 is LQKENI in the germline V gene. V was shortened by 1 base and J by 4 bases, with 7 bases between the two germline ends. The CDR3 loop spans 13 amino acids. The CDR3 DNA follows: TGTGCCAGCTCACCACGGGGGGTCACTGAAGCTTTCTTT. This codes for CASSPRGVTEAFF.

This clone has a handful of counts. V gene TRBV28 combines with J gene TRBJ1-2; D not certain. V was pared by 5 bases and J by 7 bases, with 14 bases between. Germline CDR1 is MDHEN and CDR2 is SYDVKM. CDR3 size: 13 residues. The CDR3 loop is CASSEGGSGGYTF. Written as DNA, the CDR3 is TGTGCCAGCAGTGAGGGAGGGTCTGGTGGCTACACCTTC.

This rearrangement joins TRBV6-4 to TRBJ2-2, with D tentatively TRBD1 (7 bases). The CDR3 sequence is 18 residues long. Trimming took off 7 bases at V and 3 bases at J, with 24 bases between the two ends. Per the germline V gene, CDR1 is MRHNA and CDR2 is SNTAGT. CDR3 in amino acids: CASKTDRVVCGDTGELFF. CDR3 coding DNA: TGTGCCAGCAAGACCGACAGGGTGGTGTGCGGGGACACCGGGGAGCTGTTTTTT.

This chain uses TRBV6-4 with TRBJ1-5, with D possibly TRBD1 on 6 matching bases. CDR3 length equals 14 residues. Germline V gives CDR1 MRHNA, CDR2 SNTAGT. Trimming shortened V by 6 bases and J by 5 bases, and 14 bases separated the two germline ends. CDR3 nucleotide sequence: TGTGCCAGCAGCCCTAGGGGGGGGGATCAGCCCCAGCATTTT. This translates into CASSPRGGDQPQHF.

This chain connects TRBV7-2 to TRBJ2-7; the match to TRBD2 covers 11 bases. Germline CDR1 and CDR2: SGHTA and FQGNSA. V dropped 4 bases and J dropped 3; count of bases not matched to a gene: 5. The CDR3 is 15 amino acids. This CDR3 is CASSSRLAGSYEQYF. The CDR3 nucleotides read TGTGCCAGCAGCTCAAGACTAGCGGGGAGCTACGAGCAGTACTTC.

The V and J genes are TRBV7-9 and TRBJ2-5; D possibly corresponds to TRBD1 (6 bases). From germline, CDR1 is SEHNR and CDR2 FQNEAQ (reference sequence). The CDR3 covers 16 residues. V lost 5 bases and J 4 bases, leaving 20 bases between the germline ends. CDR3: CASSPSTVSRGETQYF. DNA for the CDR3: TGTGCCAGCAGCCCATCGACAGTCTCCAGGGGAGAGACCCAGTACTTC.

The V and J genes are TRBV7-9 and TRBJ1-5; D remains unclear. The germline V gene encodes CDR1 SEHNR and CDR2 FQNEAQ (reference sequence). This CDR3 has 13 residues. V dropped 1 base and J dropped 7 bases, with 8 bases sitting between them. CDR3 coding DNA: TGTGCCAGCAGCTTAGGAGCAGGCCAGCCCCAGCATTTT. Amino acids: CASSLGAGQPQHF.

The V gene is TRBV21-1, the J gene TRBJ2-7; TRBD1, as called in the table, went unchecked against the DNA. TRBV21-1 counts as a pseudogene. The CDR3 consists of 16 residues. CDR3 amino acids: CASSKGGQPVSYEQYF. The CDR3 bases are TGTGCCAGCAGCAAAGGGGGACAGCCTGTCTCCTACGAGCAGTACTTC.

The chain is built from TRBV19 and TRBJ2-5; possible D gene TRBD1, 6 bases. The V and J ends lost 6 bases and 3 bases respectively, with 11 bases between them. The CDR3 loop spans 13 amino acids. Germline CDR1 LNHDA, CDR2 SQIVND (reference sequence). The CDR3 DNA reads as TGTGCCAGTAGCTCAGGGGCCGAAGAGACCCAGTACTTC. Protein product: CASSSGAEETQYF.

The chain combines TRBV28 with TRBJ1-2; D unresolved. The germline V and J ends were trimmed by 3 bases and 7 bases, with 9 bases remaining between them. The CDR3 runs 12 residues. Germline V CDR1 and CDR2: MDHEN, SYDVKM. CDR3 sequence reads: CASSLTNGGYTF. Written as DNA, the CDR3 is TGTGCCAGCAGTTTGACAAATGGTGGCTACACCTTC.

The gene calls are TRBV5-5 and TRBJ2-3; TRBD2 might be the D (6 bases). The CDR3 runs to 14 residues. Germline V lookup: CDR1 SGHKS, CDR2 YYEKEE (reference sequence). V was shortened by 0 bases and J by 3 bases, with 8 bases between the two germline ends. The CDR3 DNA sequence: TGTGCCAGCAGCTTGGTGGGACTTACAGATACGCAGTATTTT. Its protein product is CASSLVGLTDTQYF.

This clone was detected a few times. This chain connects TRBV10-3 to TRBJ1-1; no definite D call. CDR1 is ENHRY and CDR2 is SYGVKD in the germline V gene. V lost 10 bases to trimming and J lost 4 bases, with 13 bases between them. There are 12 residues in the CDR3. CDR3 sequence (DNA): TGTGCCACTAAGCGGGCCAGCACTGAAGCTTTCTTT. It specifies CATKRASTEAFF.

This clone appeared a single time. Written as DNA, the CDR3 is TGTGCCAGCAGCCCAGAACTCTCCCCGGGGCCCCAGCATTTT. It codes for CASSPELSPGPQHF. The rearrangement uses TRBV3-1 (or the pseudogene TRBV3-2) and TRBJ1-5; D not resolved. Trimming took off 4 bases at V and 9 bases at J, with 16 bases between the two ends. The length of the CDR3 is 14 residues. CDR1 and CDR2 (germline): LGHDT, YNNKEL (reference sequence).

The CDR3 reads CASERRVNQPQHF. The DNA for the CDR3 is TGTGCCAGCGAACGGAGGGTAAATCAGCCCCAGCATTTT. The rearrangement joins TRBV2 to TRBJ1-5; D is ambiguous. The CDR3 runs 13 residues. From germline, CDR1 is SNHLY and CDR2 FYNNEI. Trimming shortened V by 8 bases and J by 4 bases, and 12 bases separated the two germline ends. The variable domain in full, with the rest retrieved from reference TRBV2 and TRBJ1-5, is EPEVTQTPSHQVTQMGQEVILRCVPISNHLYFYWYRQILGQKVEFLVSFYNNEISEKSEIFDDQFSVERPDGSNFTLKIRSTKLEDSAMYFCASERRVNQPQHFGDGTRLSIL.

The chain uses TRBV7-2 and TRBJ1-3; weak D call: TRBD1 (5 bases). Germline CDR1 SGHTA, CDR2 FQGNSA. V lost 5 bases and J 0 bases, leaving 23 bases between the germline ends. This CDR3 has 19 residues. CDR3 region: CASSTDPGLLGPSGNTIYF. The CDR3 DNA follows: TGTGCCAGCAGCACTGACCCGGGACTCTTGGGACCCTCTGGAAACACCATATATTTT. The variable domain in full, completed from reference TRBV7-2 and TRBJ1-3, reads GAGVSQSPSNKVTEKGKDVELRCDPISGHTALYWYRQSLGQGLEFLIYFQGNSAPDKSGLPSDRFSAERTGGSVSTLTIQRTQQEDSAVYLCASSTDPGLLGPSGNTIYFGEGSWLTVV.

This chain uses TRBV11-2 with TRBJ1-1, with D tentatively TRBD1 (5 bases). Trimming cost V 0 bases and J 4 bases, with 9 bases left between them. The CDR3 contains 14 residues. Germline V CDR1 and CDR2: SGHAT, FQNNGV. This chain's CDR3 is CASSLDLGGTEAFF. CDR3 bases: TGTGCCAGCAGCTTAGATTTGGGGGGCACTGAAGCTTTCTTT.

Only a few counts were recorded for this clone. This chain connects TRBV6-2 or TRBV6-3 to TRBJ1-2; a possible D gene is TRBD1 (5 bases). CDR1 and CDR2 from the germline V gene are MNHEY and SVGEGT. V lost 4 bases, J lost 4 bases, and 13 bases lay in between. The CDR3 is 14 residues long. CDR3 sequence reads: CASSSTGGIYGYTF. The CDR3 bases are TGTGCCAGCAGTTCGACGGGGGGGATCTATGGCTACACCTTC.

The chain recombines TRBV2 with TRBJ2-3; maybe TRBD2 (5 bases). The CDR3 consists of 14 residues. Trimming took off 8 bases at V and 1 base at J, with 13 bases between the two ends. Germline loops: CDR1 SNHLY, CDR2 FYNNEI. The CDR3 DNA reads as TGTGCCAGCCGTGTAGCGAGGGGCACAGATACGCAGTATTTT. Translating it yields CASRVARGTDTQYF. Combining the CDR3 with reference TRBV2 and TRBJ2-3 gives the whole variable domain EPEVTQTPSHQVTQMGQEVILRCVPISNHLYFYWYRQILGQKVEFLVSFYNNEISEKSEIFDDQFSVERPDGSNFTLKIRSTKLEDSAMYFCASRVARGTDTQYFGPGTRLTVL.